The TCR beta chain described here comes from a study of beta chain features in type 1 diabetes. Looked up from germline, CDR1 is ENHRY and CDR2 is SYGVKD. Trimming took 4 bases from V and 3 from J, leaving 13 bases between them. The CDR3 has 14 amino acids. The investigators reverse transcribed all of the isolated RNA, so they sequenced expressed TCRB transcripts. Using immunoSEQ multiplex PCR, the repertoire was profiled, and TCRdb retains in-frame clones only, with some absent. Here the sample spans over 100,000 clones, 40% being singletons. The sequence was collected from a woman aged 18-29 years in good health. The source material was stem cell memory CD4+ T cells from blood. This chain links TRBV10-3 with TRBJ2-7, with D possibly being TRBD2 (6 bases). CDR3 sequence reads: CAISAGLGFYEQYF. In nucleotides, the CDR3 is TGTGCCATCAGTGCGGGACTTGGGTTCTACGAGCAGTACTTC.